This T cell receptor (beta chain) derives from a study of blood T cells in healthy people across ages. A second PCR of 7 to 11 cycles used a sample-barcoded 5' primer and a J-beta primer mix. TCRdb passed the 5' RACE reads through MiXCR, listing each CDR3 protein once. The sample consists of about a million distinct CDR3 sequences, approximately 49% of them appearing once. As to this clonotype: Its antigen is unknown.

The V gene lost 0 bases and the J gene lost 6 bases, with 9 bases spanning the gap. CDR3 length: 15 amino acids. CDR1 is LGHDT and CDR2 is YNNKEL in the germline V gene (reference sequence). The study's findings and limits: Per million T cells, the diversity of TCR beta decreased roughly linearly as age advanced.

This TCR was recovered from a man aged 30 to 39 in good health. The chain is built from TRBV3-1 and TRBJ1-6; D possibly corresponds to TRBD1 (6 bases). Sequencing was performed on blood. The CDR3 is CASSQEYRVNSPLHF. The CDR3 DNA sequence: TGTGCCAGCAGCCAAGAATACAGGGTTAATTCACCCCTCCACTTT.